This T cell receptor beta chain was captured by sequencing in a study of blood T cells in healthy people across ages. As concerns this clonotype: Its antigen remains unidentified.

The use of a sample-barcoded 5' primer and a J-beta primer mix characterized a second PCR of roughly 6 to 11 cycles. Via MiXCR, TCRdb re-called the 5' RACE reads, giving one row per CDR3 protein. The repertoire includes about 1.8 million distinct CDR3 sequences, around half of them detected once, and approximately 2.1% sits in the top ten. Study outcomes and limitations: Reliance upon unsorted PBMCs precluded definitive naive versus antigen-experienced comparison.

The germline gives CDR1 SGHNT, CDR2 YENEEA. The CDR3 is 12 amino acids. V was cut by 6 bases and J by 5 bases, with 10 bases left in between. Source material: blood. This receptor was identified in a woman aged 40 to 49 in good health. The chain carries TRBV11-3 and TRBJ2-5; D unresolved. The CDR3 is CASSRVMETQYF. For the CDR3, the DNA is TGTGCCAGCAGTCGGGTCATGGAGACCCAGTACTTC. Filled out from reference TRBV11-3 and TRBJ2-5, the complete variable domain reads EAGVVQSPRYKIIEKKQPVAFWCNPISGHNTLYWYLQNLGQGPELLIRYENEEAVDDSQLPKDRFSAERLKGVDSTLKIQPAELGDSAVYLCASSRVMETQYFGPGTRLLVL.